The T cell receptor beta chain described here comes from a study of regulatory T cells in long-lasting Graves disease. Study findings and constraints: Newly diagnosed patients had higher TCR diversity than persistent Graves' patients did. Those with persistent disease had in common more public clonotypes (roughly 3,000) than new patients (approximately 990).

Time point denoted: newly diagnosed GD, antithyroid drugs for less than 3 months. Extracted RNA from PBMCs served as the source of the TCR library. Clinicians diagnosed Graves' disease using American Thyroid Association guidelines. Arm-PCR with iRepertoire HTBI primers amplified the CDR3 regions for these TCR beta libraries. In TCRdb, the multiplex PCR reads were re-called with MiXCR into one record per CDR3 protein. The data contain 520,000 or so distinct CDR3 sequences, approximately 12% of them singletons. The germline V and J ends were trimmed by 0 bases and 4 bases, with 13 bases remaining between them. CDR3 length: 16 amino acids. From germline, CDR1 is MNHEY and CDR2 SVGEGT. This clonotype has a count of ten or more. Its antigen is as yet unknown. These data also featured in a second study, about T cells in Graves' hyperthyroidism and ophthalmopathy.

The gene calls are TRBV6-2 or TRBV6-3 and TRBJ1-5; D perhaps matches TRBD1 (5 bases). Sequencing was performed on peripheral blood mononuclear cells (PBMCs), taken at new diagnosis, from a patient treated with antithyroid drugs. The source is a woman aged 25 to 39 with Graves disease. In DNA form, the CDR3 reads TGTGCCAGCAGTTACTCGAGCAGGGTGAGGAATCAGCCCCAGCATTTT. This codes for CASSYSSRVRNQPQHF.